Each of the 16 T cell receptor beta chains below was sequenced from the same sample in a study of T cell responses to AZD1222 COVID-19 vaccine (dated by TCRdb to the early 2020s). The library was obtained by the immunoSEQ multiplex PCR assay. TCRdb provides this immuneACCESS table in a form limited to in-frame rearrangements. Some clones are lacking; in checked studies, under half of them reflect an unresolved V gene, and why the rest are absent is not known. This sample is represented by 98,000 or so clones; around 89% of them were singletons. 18% of the sample is in the top ten clones. This specimen's time point label, per the study, means: baseline before first vaccination. Sequenced material: peripheral blood, taken on day 0 of AZD1222 vaccination. The receptors shown here come from an adult in good health.

Here the CDR3 DNA reads TGTGCCAGCTCCCGCCCGGAAAACATTCAGTACTTC. This encodes CASSRPENIQYF. The V and J genes are TRBV18 and TRBJ2-4; D gene unclear. The CDR3 covers 12 residues. The germline V gene encodes CDR1 KGHSH and CDR2 LQKENI. V shed 6 bases and J shed 5 bases, with 8 bases lying between them.

This chain links TRBV5-1 with TRBJ2-3, with TRBD1 matching over 10 bases. Germline values: CDR1 SGHRS, CDR2 YFSETQ. The CDR3 is 15 amino acids. V trimming: 3 bases; J trimming: 2 bases; junction bases outside the gene matches: 3. The CDR3 DNA reads as TGCGCCAGCAGCTCGGGACAGGGGAACACAGATACGCAGTATTTT. This codes for CASSSGQGNTDTQYF.

The chain combines TRBV11-1 with TRBJ1-6; D may be TRBD1 (6 bases). Germline CDR1 is SGHAT and CDR2 is FQDESV (reference sequence). Trimming left V 3 bases short and J 0 bases short, with 6 bases between. This CDR3 spans 15 amino acids. As DNA, the CDR3 is TGTGCCAGCAGCTTGGGGGCCTCCTATAATTCACCCCTCCACTTT. It yields the protein CASSLGASYNSPLHF.

There are a few counts of this clone. The J gene is TRBJ2-7, the V gene TRBV3-1 (or the pseudogene TRBV3-2); D is undetermined. The CDR3 runs 14 residues. V was pared by 0 bases and J by 2 bases, with 8 bases between. Germline V gene lookup returns CDR1 LGHDT and CDR2 YNNKEL (reference sequence). The CDR3 region is CASSQDPLPYEQYF. CDR3 bases: TGTGCCAGCAGCCAAGACCCATTACCCTACGAGCAGTACTTC.

The chain combines TRBV2 with TRBJ1-2; a weak D match, TRBD1 (6 bases). Germline CDR1 reads SNHLY; CDR2 reads FYNNEI. V lost 6 bases and J lost 5, with 16 bases in between. The CDR3 contains 14 residues. The CDR3 reads CASRQTGTEYGYTF. Here the CDR3 DNA reads TGTGCCAGCAGGCAAACAGGGACCGAATATGGCTACACCTTC.

The V and J genes are TRBV27 and TRBJ1-3; D not certain. The CDR3 is 14 amino acids. Trimming removed 5 bases from V and 0 bases from J, with 8 bases in between. Germline V lookup: CDR1 MNHEY, CDR2 SMNVEV (reference sequence). For the CDR3, the DNA is TGTGCCAGCAGTCTTCGGATCTCTGGAAACACCATATATTTT. It specifies CASSLRISGNTIYF.

V usage is TRBV3-1 (or the pseudogene TRBV3-2) and J usage is TRBJ2-7; D may be TRBD1 (5 bases). The CDR3 length is 16 residues. The V gene lost 0 bases and the J gene lost 0 bases, with 12 bases spanning the gap. CDR1 LGHDT and CDR2 YNNKEL come from the germline V gene (reference sequence). The CDR3 loop reads CASSQENWGGSYEQYF. CDR3 DNA sequence: TGTGCCAGCAGCCAAGAAAACTGGGGCGGCTCCTACGAGCAGTACTTC.

This clone turned up a few times. The chain employs TRBV6-4 and TRBJ1-2; D remains unclear. CDR1 and CDR2 from the germline V gene are MRHNA and SNTAGT. The CDR3 has 19 residues. Trimming took off 0 bases at V and 7 bases at J, with 27 bases between the two ends. The CDR3 loop reads CASSDSSRAVVSRIGGYTF. The CDR3 DNA sequence: TGTGCCAGCAGTGACTCGAGTCGGGCAGTAGTTTCCCGTATCGGTGGCTACACCTTC.

This sequence joins TRBV9 and TRBJ2-3; 9 bases fit TRBD1. Germline V gives CDR1 SGDLS, CDR2 YYNGEE. Trimming cost V 3 bases and J 2 bases; bases outside gene matches: 1. This CDR3 contains 14 residues. The CDR3 loop reads CASSDRGLTDTQYF. Here the CDR3 DNA reads TGTGCCAGCAGCGACAGGGGGCTCACAGATACGCAGTATTTT.

The chain has TRBV6-5 and TRBJ2-3; D is perhaps TRBD2 (7 bases). The CDR3 covers 14 residues. Germline-derived CDR1 and CDR2 are MNHEY and SVGAGI. The V end lost 8 bases, the J end lost 6 bases, and 18 bases lay between the germline ends. CDR3: CASHSGGAWDTQYF. The CDR3 DNA reads TGTGCCAGCCATAGTGGGGGGGCGTGGGATACGCAGTATTTT.

This chain connects TRBV15 to TRBJ1-2; 10 nucleotides line up with TRBD1. V shed 0 bases, J shed 6 bases, and the junction held 4 bases outside the gene matches. This CDR3 contains 15 residues. Germline assignment: CDR1 LNHNV and CDR2 YYDKDF (reference sequence). The CDR3 bases are TGTGCCACCAGCAGAGACAAGGGACAGGGGAATGGCTACACCTTC. Protein product: CATSRDKGQGNGYTF.

The rearrangement links TRBV10-2 to TRBJ2-1, with D possibly being TRBD1 (6 bases). Trimming left V 4 bases short and J 6 bases short, with 7 bases between. CDR1 is WSHSY and CDR2 is SAAADI in the germline V gene. The CDR3 extends over 12 amino acids. CDR3 coding DNA: TGCGCCAGCAGTGGGGGGCCCAATGAGCAGTTCTTC. It encodes CASSGGPNEQFF.

The CDR3 loop reads CASSPGLPRGYNEQFF. The DNA for the CDR3 is TGTGCCAGCAGCCCGGGACTCCCTCGGGGCTACAATGAGCAGTTCTTC. V and J are TRBV9 and TRBJ2-1, with D perhaps matching TRBD2 (6 bases). This CDR3 contains 16 residues. CDR1 is SGDLS and CDR2 is YYNGEE in the germline V gene. Trimming stripped 4 bases from V and 3 bases from J, with 17 bases between. Drawing the rest from reference TRBV9 and TRBJ2-1, the complete variable domain is DSGVTQTPKHLITATGQRVTLRCSPRSGDLSVYWYQQSLDQGLQFLIQYYNGEERAKGNILERFSAQQFPDLHSELNLSSLELGDSALYFCASSPGLPRGYNEQFFGPGTRLTVL.

A single count supports this clone. The chain links TRBV9 to TRBJ2-3; the D call may be TRBD1 or TRBD2 (5 bases each). V dropped 0 bases and J dropped 8 bases, with 13 bases sitting between them. This CDR3 region has 14 residues. CDR1 SGDLS and CDR2 YYNGEE come from the germline V gene. CDR3 coding DNA: TGTGCCAGCAGCGTAGGGGAGCCCCAGGGTACGCAGTATTTT. Translating it yields CASSVGEPQGTQYF.

The genes are TRBV10-3 and TRBJ2-3; TRBD2 is a possible D gene (7 bases). CDR1 and CDR2 (germline): ENHRY, SYGVKD. The germline V and J ends were trimmed by 0 bases and 4 bases, with 17 bases remaining between them. The CDR3 has 17 amino acids. The CDR3 region has the DNA TGTGCCATCAGTGAGTCTGGGGGGGGCGAGGGGTCAGATACGCAGTATTTT. Protein product: CAISESGGGEGSDTQYF.

This chain joins TRBV19 and TRBJ1-1; TRBD1 matches at 7 bases. The V gene's germline CDR1 is LNHDA and CDR2 SQIVND (reference sequence). The CDR3 runs to 15 residues. V shed 4 bases, J shed 3 bases, and the junction held 8 bases outside the gene matches. The CDR3 spells CASSNMGQSDTEAFF. The CDR3 DNA is TGTGCCAGTAGTAACATGGGACAGTCGGACACTGAAGCTTTCTTT.